This TCR beta chain originates from a study of STAT5B mutations in CD4+ large granular lymphocyte leukemia. Data came from immunoSEQ multiplex PCR; TCRdb stores just in-frame clones and leaves some out. The sample carries 30,000 to 40,000 clones, roughly 65% recorded once. Unmatched junction bases numbered 8, after V lost 4 bases and J lost 4 bases. The CDR3 length is 15 residues. In germline, CDR1 is SGHRS, CDR2 YFSETQ. Control samples were healthy donors' buffy coats. This clone was seen a single time. The chain links TRBV5-1 to TRBJ2-7, with TRBD2 matching 10 bases. This receptor was identified in a human donor in good health. The sequencing input was CD4+ T cells from blood buffy coats. CDR3 sequence reads: CASSLDSTSGYEQYF. CDR3 sequence (DNA): TGCGCCAGCAGCCTAGATTCGACTAGCGGGTACGAGCAGTACTTC.